One T cell receptor beta chain is described in this entry. Its antigen is still unknown. The CDR3 has 15 residues. CDR1 MNHEY and CDR2 SVGEGT come from the germline V gene. V dropped 2 bases and J dropped 1 base, with 11 bases sitting between them. Through a sample-barcoded 5' primer and a J-beta primer mix, a second PCR was run for roughly 6 to 12 cycles. Each cDNA molecule received a tag from a template-switch adaptor that had 12 random nucleotides. Every sample produced at least 2.5 million CDR3-containing paired-end reads. One entry per CDR3 protein, called by TCRdb with MiXCR from the 5' RACE reads. The sample lists some 800,000 distinct CDR3 sequences; under 45% were seen once. Individuals who donated were healthy Caucasians from Russia aged about 6 to 100. This sample is drawn from a study of blood T cells in healthy people across ages. Findings of the study overall: Per-million-T-cell TCR beta diversity fell roughly linearly with age.

The sequence came from a man between 60 and 75 years old in good health. Sequenced: blood. The J gene is TRBJ2-5, the V gene TRBV6-2 or TRBV6-3, with D unresolved. CDR3 sequence reads: CASSYGDSGQETQYF. The CDR3 DNA is TGTGCCAGCAGTTACGGCGATTCGGGCCAAGAGACCCAGTACTTC.